These 9 T cell receptor beta chains originate from one sample sequenced in a study of read filtering for tumor transcriptome and immune sequencing. From 400 to 450 ng of RNA, a library with molecular barcoded alpha/delta and beta/gamma adaptors was made. One entry per CDR3 protein, called by TCRdb with MiXCR from the reads. The sample consists of about 35,000 distinct CDR3 sequences, roughly an eighth of them appearing once. Input material: a population of CD138-negative cells sorted from bone marrow. The receptors stem from a donor at least 40 years old with multiple myeloma.

Ten or more counts support this clonotype. J is TRBJ1-5 and V is TRBV30, with a tentative D call TRBD1 (5 bases). The germline gives CDR1 GTSNPN, CDR2 SVGIG (reference sequence). The CDR3 consists of 14 residues. The V gene lost 1 base and the J gene lost 7 bases, with 14 bases spanning the gap. The CDR3 DNA sequence: TGTGCCTGGAGTGGGCTGGGGGTGGGACAGCCCCAGCATTTT. This sequence encodes CAWSGLGVGQPQHF.

This clonotype was picked up many times. The chain is built from TRBV7-9 and TRBJ1-6; TRBD1 is a possible D gene (6 bases). Trimming left V 5 bases short and J 7 bases short, with 15 bases between. CDR3 length equals 15 residues. CDR1 and CDR2 from the germline V gene are SEHNR and FQNEAQ (reference sequence). CDR3 sequence (DNA): TGTGCCAGCAGCCCAACGGGGGGCGGGAATTCACCCCTCCACTTT. Protein: CASSPTGGGNSPLHF.

This clonotype has a count of ten or more. This rearrangement joins TRBV28 to TRBJ2-7; the match to TRBD2 covers 7 bases. Germline-derived CDR1 and CDR2 are MDHEN and SYDVKM. The CDR3 is 17 amino acids. J was trimmed by 0 bases and V by 5 bases; bases with no gene match: 13. The CDR3 loop is CASSTILGGPSSYEQYF. The DNA for the CDR3 is TGTGCCAGCAGTACCATCCTGGGAGGGCCAAGCTCCTACGAGCAGTACTTC.

This clonotype was seen ten or more times. The chain couples TRBV5-1 to TRBJ2-5, with D perhaps TRBD2 (6 bases). Germline V gene data show CDR1 as SGHRS and CDR2 as YFSETQ. This CDR3 comprises 14 residues. Trimming cost V 1 base and J 5 bases, with 12 bases left between them. CDR3 bases: TGCGCCAGCAGCTTGTATCGGGGAGGTGAGACCCAGTACTTC. Its protein product is CASSLYRGGETQYF.

This clonotype was picked up a small number of times. This chain joins TRBV4-1 and TRBJ2-3; 9 positions match TRBD1. The CDR3 has 17 residues. Looked up from germline, CDR1 is MGHRA and CDR2 is YSYEKL. Germline trimming cut 2 bases from V and 7 bases from J; bases unmatched to any gene: 13. CDR3 residues: CASSQPLGQGPPNTQYF. The CDR3 DNA reads TGCGCCAGCAGCCAACCCTTGGGACAGGGACCCCCGAATACGCAGTATTTT.

This clonotype was recorded at least ten times. V gene TRBV7-8 combines with J gene TRBJ2-5; D uncertain. The CDR3 has 12 residues. Trimming took 5 bases from V and 5 from J, leaving 9 bases between them. Per germline, CDR1 SGHVS and CDR2 FQNEAQ. CDR3 nucleotides: TGTGCCAGCAGCCTGTCCGGTGAGACCCAGTACTTC. It is translated as CASSLSGETQYF.

This clonotype was seen at least ten times. This chain connects TRBV28 to TRBJ1-1, with 7 positions matching TRBD1. V trimming: 6 bases; J trimming: 0 bases; junction bases outside the gene matches: 7. The germline CDR1 and CDR2 sequences are MDHEN and SYDVKM. CDR3 length equals 15 residues. The CDR3 region has the DNA TGTGCCAGCAGGCGACGGGACAGATTGAACACTGAAGCTTTCTTT. It codes for CASRRRDRLNTEAFF.

Many counts were recorded for this clonotype. The chain combines TRBV6-5 with TRBJ1-5; D not certain. V was pared by 11 bases and J by 6 bases, with 17 bases between. This CDR3 is 13 amino acids long. The germline CDR1 and CDR2 sequences are MNHEY and SVGAGI. In DNA form, the CDR3 reads TGTGCCGCCAAACGGGGTTTGGGTCAGCCCCAGCATTTT. Translation gives CAAKRGLGQPQHF.

This clonotype was seen a handful of times. CDR3 DNA sequence: TGCAGTGCTCTAGCCGGGAGCTCCTACAATGAGCAGTTCTTC. Encoded protein: CSALAGSSYNEQFF. The chain joins TRBV20-1 to TRBJ2-1; a possible D gene is TRBD2 (6 bases). This CDR3 is built from 14 residues. Germline-derived CDR1 and CDR2 are DFQATT and SNEGSKA (reference sequence). With 5 bases removed from V and 0 bases from J, the gap between germline ends came to 11 bases.